What follows are 3 T cell receptor beta chains derived from one specimen sequenced in a study of T cells in women clearing cervical HPV infection. Repertoires were generated with immunoSEQ multiplex PCR, while TCRdb's copy carries only in-frame clones and drops some. The sample totals some 20,000 clones. The sequenced material came from blood buffy coat. The receptors stem from a woman between 18 and 70 years old with a cervical HPV16 infection that either progressed to CIN3+ or cleared (not recorded which).

Details on this clone: Read sequence stops 3 residues before the CDR3 end, and the germline J gene provides the missing end. This rearrangement joins TRBV2 to TRBJ1-1; TRBD1 agrees at 9 bases. There are 13 residues in the CDR3. The V gene end was trimmed by 6 bases and the J gene end by 5 bases; junction bases not matched to a gene: 4. Germline V gives CDR1 SNHLY, CDR2 FYNNEI. The CDR3 sequence is CASRADRGTEAFF. The sequenced CDR3 bases are TGTGCCAGCAGGGCAGACAGGGGGACTGAA.

Details on this clone: Read sequence stops 3 residues before the CDR3 end, and the germline J gene provides the missing end. This rearrangement joins TRBV7-3 to TRBJ2-7; 7 bases fit TRBD1. V shed 6 bases and J 3 bases; nucleotides not matched to a gene: 5. The CDR3 is 13 residues long. Germline values: CDR1 SGHTA, CDR2 FQGTGA. This CDR3 reads CASRSRDSYEQYF. The part of the CDR3 DNA that was read is TGTGCCAGCAGATCCCGGGACAGCTACGAG.

The sequenced part of the CDR3 DNA is TGCGCCAGCAGCTGGGCAGGGGGCGCGAGTACTGAA. Protein sequence: CASSWAGGASTE. The whole CDR3 sequence reads CASSWAGGASTEAFF. This chain joins TRBV5-1 and TRBJ1-1; 8 nucleotides align to TRBD1. The CDR3 end lies 3 residues beyond the end of the read and is filled in from the germline J gene. The V and J ends lost 3 bases and 5 bases, in that order; junction bases with no gene match: 9. Germline V lookup: CDR1 SGHRS, CDR2 YFSETQ. The CDR3 totals 15 residues.